This T cell receptor (beta chain) emerged from a study of OX40 agonist ivuxolimab in advanced cancers. Study as a whole: The dose-escalation group included hepatocellular carcinoma, melanoma, renal cell carcinoma and head and neck cancer. Study findings and constraints: Dosing at 0.1 to 3.0 mg/kg was accompanied by clonal expansion of CD4+ and CD8+ blood T cells by week 6. Antigen specificity remained undetermined for the expanded peripheral T cells.

Data came from immunoSEQ multiplex PCR; TCRdb stores just in-frame clones and leaves some out. The table has about 67,000 clones, about 91% seen once. A word on this clone: What it binds is unknown.

Researchers took blood at baseline, on cycle 4 day 1, and on cycle 7 day 1. V dropped 9 bases and J dropped 6; count of bases not matched to a gene: 9. Germline V gene data show CDR1 as MNHNS and CDR2 as SASEGT. The CDR3 consists of 13 residues. This sample comprised CD4+ or CD8+ T cells sorted from blood, obtained in a trial of the OX40 agonist ivuxolimab. The V call is TRBV6-1, the J call TRBJ2-7, with 9 positions matching TRBD2. The TCR originated in an adult with an advanced solid tumor such as melanoma, head and neck, liver or kidney cancer. The CDR3 DNA follows: TGTGCCAGTGAGCGGGAGGCGATGGGCGAGCAGTACTTC. Translated: CASEREAMGEQYF.